Presented here are 5 T cell receptor beta chains from one specimen sequenced in a study of blood T cell repertoires in COVID-19. Using immunoSEQ multiplex PCR, the repertoire was profiled, and TCRdb retains in-frame clones only, with some absent. The sample holds 130,000 or so clones, 84% seen once. Input material: PBMCs or T cells enriched from blood (not recorded which). The origin of the receptors is a woman aged 45-65 years with acute COVID-19.

This clone has just one count. CDR3 sequence reads: CASSLAGGGTEAFF. CDR3 nucleotide sequence: TGTGCCAGCAGCTTAGCTGGAGGCGGCACTGAAGCTTTCTTT. The chain joins TRBV11-2 to TRBJ1-1; D not resolved. CDR1 and CDR2 from the germline V gene are SGHAT and FQNNGV. The length of the CDR3 is 14 residues. Trimming took off 1 base at V and 4 bases at J, with 10 bases between the two ends.

The chain employs TRBV12-5 and TRBJ2-1; 7 bases fit TRBD1. J was trimmed by 5 bases and V by 3 bases; bases with no gene match: 7. CDR3 length: 15 residues. CDR1 and CDR2 from the germline V gene are LGHNT and FRNRAP. The CDR3 bases are TGTGCTAGTGGTTTAGGGACAGTGCGGAACAATGAGCAGTTCTTC. Translating gives CASGLGTVRNNEQFF.

The rearrangement uses TRBV29-1 and TRBJ2-2; TRBD1 matches at 7 bases. The CDR3 runs 14 residues. Per germline, CDR1 SQVTM and CDR2 ANQGSEA. V dropped 5 bases and J dropped 4; count of bases not matched to a gene: 7. The CDR3 is CSVQGQPSTGELFF. The CDR3 nucleotides are TGCAGCGTTCAGGGACAGCCGAGCACCGGGGAGCTGTTTTTT.

This chain uses TRBV2 with TRBJ1-1; 7 bases fit TRBD1. CDR3 length equals 15 residues. The germline gives CDR1 SNHLY, CDR2 FYNNEI. Trimming cost V 6 bases and J 1 base; bases outside gene matches: 8. In DNA form, the CDR3 reads TGTGCCAGCAGGCCCAGACAGGGACGGAACACTGAAGCTTTCTTT. Protein: CASRPRQGRNTEAFF.

This clone was seen a few times. The chain has TRBV5-5 and TRBJ1-2; D gene unclear. V gave up 0 bases and J gave up 4 bases, with 7 bases separating them. The CDR3 loop spans 13 amino acids. From germline, CDR1 is SGHKS and CDR2 YYEKEE (reference sequence). The CDR3, as DNA: TGTGCCAGCAGCTTGGTGGAGGTCTATGGCTACACCTTC. Its translation: CASSLVEVYGYTF.